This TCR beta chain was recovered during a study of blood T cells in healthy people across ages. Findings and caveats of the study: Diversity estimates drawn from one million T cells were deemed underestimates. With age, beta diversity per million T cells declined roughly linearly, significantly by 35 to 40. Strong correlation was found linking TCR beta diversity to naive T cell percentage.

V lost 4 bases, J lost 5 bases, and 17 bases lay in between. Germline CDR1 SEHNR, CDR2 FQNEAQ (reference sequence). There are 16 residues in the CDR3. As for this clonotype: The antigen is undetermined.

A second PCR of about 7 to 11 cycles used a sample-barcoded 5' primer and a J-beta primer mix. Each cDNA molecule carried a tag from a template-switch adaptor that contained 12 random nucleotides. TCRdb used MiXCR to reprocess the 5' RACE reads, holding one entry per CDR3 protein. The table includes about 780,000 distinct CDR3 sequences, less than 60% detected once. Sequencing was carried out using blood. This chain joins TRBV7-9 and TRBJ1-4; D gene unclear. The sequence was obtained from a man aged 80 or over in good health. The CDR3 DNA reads TGTGCCAGCAGCTCAGCGAATACAGCGGGAAATGAAAAACTGTTTTTT. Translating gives CASSSANTAGNEKLFF.